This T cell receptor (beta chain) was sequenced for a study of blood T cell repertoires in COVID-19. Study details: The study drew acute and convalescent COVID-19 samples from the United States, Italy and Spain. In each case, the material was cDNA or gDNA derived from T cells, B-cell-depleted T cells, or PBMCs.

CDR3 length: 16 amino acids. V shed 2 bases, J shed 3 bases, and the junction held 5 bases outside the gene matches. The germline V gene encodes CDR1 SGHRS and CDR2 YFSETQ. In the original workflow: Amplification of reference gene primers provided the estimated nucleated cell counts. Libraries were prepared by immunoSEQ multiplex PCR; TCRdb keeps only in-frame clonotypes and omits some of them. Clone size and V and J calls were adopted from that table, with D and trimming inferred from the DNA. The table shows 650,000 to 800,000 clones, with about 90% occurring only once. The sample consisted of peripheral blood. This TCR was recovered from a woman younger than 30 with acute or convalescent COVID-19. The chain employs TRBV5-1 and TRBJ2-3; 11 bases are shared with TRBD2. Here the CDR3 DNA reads TGCGCCAGCAGCTTCCCTAGCGGGGGGAAGACAGATACGCAGTATTTT. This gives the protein CASSFPSGGKTDTQYF.